These 5 T cell receptor beta chains share one sample of origin, sequenced in a study of beta chain features in type 1 diabetes. General study results and limits: TCRB CDR3 length was moderately but significantly reduced in all four CD4+ subsets of Type 1 diabetes patients.

Expressed TCRB transcripts were sequenced after all isolated RNA was converted to cDNA. Measured with immunoSEQ multiplex PCR; TCRdb has only the in-frame clones, and not every one. The profile covers over 600,000 clones, with around 12% appearing a single time and about 0.11% taken by the ten largest. Antigen specificity for these receptors is unknown. Specimen: naive CD4+ T cells from blood. The receptors stem from a young man with type 1 diabetes.

This clone was picked up a small number of times. V is TRBV30 and J is TRBJ1-5; D is unresolved. The V gene's germline CDR1 is GTSNPN and CDR2 SVGIG (reference sequence). The CDR3 covers 15 residues. Trimming shortened V by 2 bases and J by 4 bases, and 15 bases separated the two germline ends. CDR3 sequence (DNA): TGTGCCTGGAGTAATGGTGGCAGTGTGAATCAGCCCCAGCATTTT. Translation: CAWSNGGSVNQPQHF.

The V and J genes are TRBV5-1 and TRBJ2-1; D may be TRBD1 (6 bases). Germline lookup yields CDR1 SGHRS and CDR2 YFSETQ. The CDR3 is 16 residues long. Trimming cost V 3 bases and J 0 bases, with 13 bases left between them. This CDR3 reads CASSWGTDSSYNEQFF. The CDR3 DNA reads as TGCGCCAGCAGCTGGGGGACGGACAGCTCCTACAATGAGCAGTTCTTC.

The J gene is TRBJ2-5, the V gene TRBV9, with 7 bases identical to TRBD2. There are 15 residues in the CDR3. The germline V gene encodes CDR1 SGDLS and CDR2 YYNGEE. V lost 0 bases to trimming and J lost 9 bases; unmatched junction nucleotides: 11. In DNA form, the CDR3 reads TGTGCCAGCAGCGTAGGGGCGGACCCCCGGGGGGCCCAGTACTTC. It translates to CASSVGADPRGAQYF.

This clone was picked up a small number of times. The chain carries TRBV28 and TRBJ2-7; TRBD1 is a possible D gene (6 bases). With 4 bases removed from V and 7 bases from J, the gap between germline ends came to 11 bases. The germline V gene encodes CDR1 MDHEN and CDR2 SYDVKM. This CDR3 region has 12 residues. CDR3 coding DNA: TGTGCCAGCAGTTCCGACAGGATTGAGCAGTACTTC. Its translation: CASSSDRIEQYF.

This clone appeared a few times. The chain is built from TRBV11-2 and TRBJ2-7; D is possibly TRBD1 (6 bases). The CDR3 extends over 16 amino acids. Deletions cut 5 bases from V and 3 bases from J, with 20 bases between. CDR1 SGHAT and CDR2 FQNNGV come from the germline V gene. The CDR3 DNA reads as TGTGCCAGCAGCCCCCTTGGGGGCAGAAGCTACTACGAGCAGTACTTC. It codes for CASSPLGGRSYYEQYF.